This T cell receptor (beta chain) was sequenced during a study of shared clonotypes between healthy human individuals. Study findings and constraints: Large depth notwithstanding, sorted-subset sequencing proved incomplete by rarefaction.

Sequencing was performed with immunoSEQ multiplex PCR; in TCRdb, only in-frame clones are kept and a portion is missing. The data hold about 730,000 clones, with 72% observed a single time. The CDR3 runs to 12 residues. Germline V gene sequence: CDR1 SNHLY, CDR2 FYNNEI. V lost 4 bases to trimming and J lost 4 bases, with 7 bases between them. As concerns this clone: As yet, its antigen is unknown.

The V call is TRBV2, the J call TRBJ1-2; no clear D gene. The specimen was memory CD4+ T cells sorted from blood. Subset here: CD45RA-negative fraction. The TCR was taken from a woman aged 30 to 39 in good health. CDR3 bases: TGTGCCAGCAGTGTGCAAGTCTATGGCTACACCTTC. This codes for CASSVQVYGYTF.